Listed below are T cell receptor beta chains from one sample, sequenced in a study of T cell responses to AZD1222 COVID-19 vaccine. Sequencing used immunoSEQ multiplex PCR; TCRdb keeps in-frame clones, though not all of them. The sample lists approximately 150,000 clones, roughly nine tenths seen once, with 1% to 1.4% in the top ten. The sample in question was peripheral blood, obtained 28 days after the second AZD1222 dose. The receptors originated from an adult who received the AZD1222 COVID-19 vaccine. The CDR3 runs from the conserved cysteine through the conserved F or W. D genes are given only for firm matches. Clone size is shown for a subset of rows, as once, few, many or a class of expanded clone.

d_gene,v_gene,abundance,j_gene,CDR3nt,CDR3aa
.,TRBV6-5,.,TRBJ1-2,TGTGCCAGCAGGGTGACTACAAACTATGGCTACACCTTC,CASRVTTNYGYTF
.,TRBV9,.,TRBJ1-4,TGTGCCAGCAGCGAGGCCCCTGAAGGGTACGATGAAAAACTGTTTTTT,CASSEAPEGYDEKLFF
.,TRBV6-6,.,TRBJ2-1,TGTGCCAGCAGTCCCCTTTCCGGGACGGATACCTACCTTCCCAATGAGCAGTTCTTC,CASSPLSGTDTYLPNEQFF
.,TRBV11-3,.,TRBJ1-3,TGTGCCAGCAGTTCGGGAAGGGGGGGATCTGGAAACACCATATATTTT,CASSSGRGGSGNTIYF
.,TRBV14,once,TRBJ1-1,TGTGCCAGCAGCCAATATAAGGGCTTTGCTTTCTTT,CASSQYKGFAFF
.,TRBV5-1,.,TRBJ2-1,TGCGCCAGCAGCTTTTCGGCACAGGGCATCCATGAGCAGTTCTTC,CASSFSAQGIHEQFF
.,TRBV6-4,once,TRBJ2-7,TGTGCCAGCAGTCCGGGACCGGGGATCACCTACGAGCAGTACTTC,CASSPGPGITYEQYF
.,TRBV11-3,.,TRBJ1-1,TGTGCCAGCAGCTTAGAAACGAACACTGAAGCTTTCTTT,CASSLETNTEAFF
.,TRBV12-3/TRBV12-4,.,TRBJ1-2,TGTGCCAGCAGTTTGAGGCACCTCTATGGCTACACCTTC,CASSLRHLYGYTF
.,TRBV13,.,TRBJ1-1,TGTGCCAGCAGCTTAGTGACGGGGGGCTGGCCTAGTGAAGCTTTCTTT,CASSLVTGGWPSEAFF
.,TRBV6-5,.,TRBJ2-7,TGTGCCAGCAGTTATAGGCAGGGACCCTACGAGCAGTACTTC,CASSYRQGPYEQYF
TRBD1,TRBV5-1,.,TRBJ1-3,TGCGCCAGCAGCATCTCCGGTGGGACAGGGGGCGTTGGAAACACCATATATTTT,CASSISGGTGGVGNTIYF
.,TRBV15,.,TRBJ1-1,TGTGCCACCAGCAGAGATGGGTCGGGGAACACTGAAGCTTTCTTT,CATSRDGSGNTEAFF
.,TRBV15,once,TRBJ1-4,TGTGCCACCAGCAGAGATCTTGGGTGGGATGAAAAACTGTTTTTT,CATSRDLGWDEKLFF
.,TRBV15,.,TRBJ2-7,TGTGCCACCAGGTTGGGGCAGTTCTCCTACGAGCAGTACTTC,CATRLGQFSYEQYF
TRBD1,TRBV19,.,TRBJ1-6,TGTGCCAGTAGTACGGGACAGGGGACGGGTAATTCACCCCTCCACTTT,CASSTGQGTGNSPLHF
TRBD1,TRBV2,.,TRBJ1-4,TGTGCCAGCAGTGAAAGCTTTGTCGGGACAGGGGGCATGGCTAATGAAAAACTGTTTTTT,CASSESFVGTGGMANEKLFF
.,TRBV4-2,.,TRBJ2-1,TGTGCCAGCAGCCAAGCGGGACTGACTTCCTACAATGAGCAGTTCTTC,CASSQAGLTSYNEQFF
TRBD2,TRBV2,.,TRBJ2-3,TGTGCCAGCAGTCAAGAGCGGGGGTCCTCAGATACGCAGTATTTT,CASSQERGSSDTQYF
.,TRBV19,.,TRBJ2-2,TGTGCCAGTAGCCTTAAACCAGGGACCGGGGAGCTGTTTTTT,CASSLKPGTGELFF
.,TRBV10-1,.,TRBJ2-2,TGCGCCAGCAGTGAGTCCGGGGCCGGGGAGCTGTTTTTT,CASSESGAGELFF
.,TRBV13,.,TRBJ1-2,TGTGCCAGCAAGGCAGGGGTCTATGGCTACACCTTC,CASKAGVYGYTF
.,TRBV7-2,.,TRBJ1-2,TGTGCCAGCAGCCAAACACGGCACTATGGCTACACCTTC,CASSQTRHYGYTF
TRBD1,TRBV5-1,.,TRBJ1-2,TGCGCCAGCAGTCCTGGACAGGGGGCTTATGGCTACACCTTC,CASSPGQGAYGYTF
.,TRBV4-1,.,TRBJ1-3,TGCGCCAGCAGCCAATTGGGGGGCGGGGGTTCGGGAAACACCATATATTTT,CASSQLGGGGSGNTIYF
.,TRBV4-2,.,TRBJ1-2,TGTGCCAGCAGCCCCTCGGAGGATGCTAACTATGGCTACACCTTC,CASSPSEDANYGYTF
TRBD2,TRBV5-1,.,TRBJ2-1,TGCGCCAGCAGCTCCCGTAGCGGGGGGGCCTACAATGAGCAGTTCTTC,CASSSRSGGAYNEQFF
.,TRBV7-9,.,TRBJ1-1,TGTGCCAGCGCGGGGAACACTGAAGCTTTCTTT,CASAGNTEAFF
TRBD1,TRBV19,.,TRBJ1-1,TGTGCCAGTAGTAATAGGGGGCGGACTGAAGCTTTCTTT,CASSNRGRTEAFF
.,TRBV19,once,TRBJ1-5,TGTGCCAGTAGTAGATCCAGGGCCTATCAGCCCCAGCATTTT,CASSRSRAYQPQHF
.,TRBV11-2,.,TRBJ1-2,TGTGCCAGCAGCTTAGTAGGTCTAAACTATGGCTACACCTTC,CASSLVGLNYGYTF
.,TRBV6-6,.,TRBJ1-1,TGTGCCAGCACCCCAAGGACGGGGACTGAAGCTTTCTTT,CASTPRTGTEAFF
.,TRBV5-6,.,TRBJ1-2,TGTGCCAGCAGCTTGTTCCATGGCTACACCTTC,CASSLFHGYTF
TRBD1,TRBV18,once,TRBJ1-5,TGTGCCAGCTCACCGGACAGGGAGCATCAGCCCCAGCATTTT,CASSPDREHQPQHF
.,TRBV19,.,TRBJ2-1,TGTGCCAGTAGTCCCGGGCCTAGGAATGAGCAGTTCTTC,CASSPGPRNEQFF
TRBD1,TRBV2,.,TRBJ1-6,TGTGCCAGCAGTCGCCCCCGGGACAGGGGAAGCTCCTATAATTCACCCCTCCACTTT,CASSRPRDRGSSYNSPLHF
.,TRBV15,few,TRBJ1-5,TGTGCCACCAGCAGCCTCAAGATAGCTGAACGCAATCAGCCCCAGCATTTT,CATSSLKIAERNQPQHF
.,TRBV12-3/TRBV12-4,.,TRBJ1-1,TGTGCCAGCAGTCCCGACACGGGGGCTGAAGCTTTCTTT,CASSPDTGAEAFF
.,TRBV2,.,TRBJ1-6,TGTGCCAGCAGGGTTACAGGGAGCTCCTATAATTCACCCCTCCACTTT,CASRVTGSSYNSPLHF
.,TRBV2,.,TRBJ2-2,TGTGCCAGCAGTGAAGTTGCGGCCAACACCGGGGAGCTGTTTTTT,CASSEVAANTGELFF
TRBD1,TRBV7-8,.,TRBJ2-7,TGTGCCAGCAGCTTAGCGAACAGGGGATACTCCTACGAGCAGTACTTC,CASSLANRGYSYEQYF
TRBD2,TRBV9,.,TRBJ2-7,TGTGCCAGCAGCGTAGGCGGACTATCGGGGGGGCCCCCAAGCGAGCAGTACTTC,CASSVGGLSGGPPSEQYF